These 18 T cell receptor beta chains were all obtained from the same sample, sequenced in a study of shared clonotypes between healthy human individuals. Naivety among CD8 cells was defined by CD45RO negativity and positive CCR7 selection, thereby excluding terminally differentiated effector memory CD45RA+ cells. Produced via immunoSEQ multiplex PCR; TCRdb's table is partial and in-frame only. Among roughly 2,000,000 clones listed, about 95% were seen once. Material for sequencing was naive CD8+ T cells sorted from blood. Source of these receptors: a man between 18 and 35 years old in good health.

The chain links TRBV28 to TRBJ2-3, with D tentatively TRBD1 (5 bases). Per germline, CDR1 MDHEN and CDR2 SYDVKM. The ends were cut back, 6 bases at V and 4 bases at J, with 14 bases in the middle. There are 14 residues in the CDR3. The CDR3 region has the DNA TGTGCCAGCAGCTTCACAGGACACCCAGATACGCAGTATTTT. This encodes CASSFTGHPDTQYF.

The chain employs TRBV7-2 and TRBJ2-3; D is ambiguous. The V gene's germline CDR1 is SGHTA and CDR2 FQGNSA. Deletions cut 0 bases from V and 6 bases from J, with 4 bases between. CDR3 length: 12 residues. The CDR3 loop is CASSLARDTQYF. The CDR3 DNA is TGTGCCAGCAGCTTAGCGAGGGATACGCAGTATTTT.

The rearrangement uses TRBV4-2 and TRBJ2-7, with TRBD1 as a possible D gene (5 bases). CDR3 size: 17 residues. The germline CDR1 and CDR2 sequences are LGHNA and YNFKEQ. Trimming took off 2 bases at V and 6 bases at J, with 23 bases between the two ends. This CDR3 reads CASSQSGRLESIGEQYF. The DNA for the CDR3 is TGTGCCAGCAGCCAATCAGGGCGTCTAGAATCAATCGGCGAGCAGTACTTC.

The V call is TRBV12-5, the J call TRBJ2-1; D gene uncertain. The ends were cut back, 7 bases at V and 10 bases at J, with 17 bases in the middle. CDR3 length: 13 residues. The germline V gene encodes CDR1 LGHNT and CDR2 FRNRAP. CDR3 sequence reads: CASEAGLDGEQFF. CDR3 in DNA: TGTGCTAGTGAAGCAGGTCTGGATGGGGAGCAGTTCTTC.

The chain couples TRBV9 to TRBJ2-7, with TRBD1 matching 7 bases. The CDR3 runs to 14 residues. Germline lookup yields CDR1 SGDLS and CDR2 YYNGEE. V gave up 0 bases and J gave up 7 bases; unmatched junction bases: 7. DNA for the CDR3: TGTGCCAGCAGCGTAGTCGACAGGGACGAAGAGCAGTACTTC. As protein: CASSVVDRDEEQYF. Based on the CDR3 plus reference TRBV9 and TRBJ2-7, the full variable domain is DSGVTQTPKHLITATGQRVTLRCSPRSGDLSVYWYQQSLDQGLQFLIQYYNGEERAKGNILERFSAQQFPDLHSELNLSSLELGDSALYFCASSVVDRDEEQYFGPGTRLTVT.

This chain joins TRBV7-9 and TRBJ1-5; tentatively, D is TRBD1 (6 bases). The CDR3 has 15 residues. Germline V lookup: CDR1 SEHNR, CDR2 FQNEAQ (reference sequence). The V gene lost 5 bases and the J gene lost 4 bases, with 15 bases spanning the gap. Written as DNA, the CDR3 is TGTGCCAGCAGCCGGGGGCAGGGCCTAAATCAGCCCCAGCATTTT. Its translation: CASSRGQGLNQPQHF.

This clone was detected once. Other DNA sequences in this specimen translate into the identical CDR3. J is TRBJ2-1 and V is TRBV6-1; D unclear. V lost 1 base to trimming and J lost 7 bases, with 2 bases between them. Germline V lookup: CDR1 MNHNS, CDR2 SASEGT. The length of the CDR3 is 11 residues. The CDR3 DNA reads as TGTGCCAGCAGTGAAGGTAATGAGCAGTTCTTC. This sequence encodes CASSEGNEQFF.

The V gene is TRBV4-3, the J gene TRBJ2-7; 7 positions match TRBD2. CDR1 and CDR2 from the germline V gene are LGHNA and YSLEER. This CDR3 contains 15 residues. J lost 6 bases, V lost 1 base, and 9 bases had no gene match. The CDR3: CASSQGVGGRGEQYF. CDR3 DNA sequence: TGCGCCAGCAGCCAAGGAGTTGGCGGGAGAGGCGAGCAGTACTTC.

The chain combines TRBV7-6 with TRBJ2-7, with 7 bases matching TRBD2. The V gene's germline CDR1 is SGHVS and CDR2 FNYEAQ. J lost 0 bases, V lost 5 bases, and 4 bases had no gene match. The CDR3 extends over 14 amino acids. The CDR3 bases are TGTGCCAGCAGCCTTAGCGGGCACTCCTACGAGCAGTACTTC. It specifies CASSLSGHSYEQYF. Together with reference TRBV7-6 and TRBJ2-7, the CDR3 gives the full variable domain: GAGVSQSPRYKVTKRGQDVALRCDPISGHVSLYWYRQALGQGPEFLTYFNYEAQQDKSGLPNDRFSAERPEGSISTLTIQRTEQRDSAMYRCASSLSGHSYEQYFGPGTRLTVT.

The chain combines TRBV20-1 with TRBJ2-1; D is perhaps TRBD1 (5 bases). V was pared by 6 bases and J by 15 bases, with 18 bases between. The CDR3 contains 11 residues. Germline V gene sequence: CDR1 DFQATT, CDR2 SNEGSKA (reference sequence). The CDR3 region is CSASSGSGLFF. The CDR3 region has the DNA TGCAGTGCGAGTTCAGGGTCAGGGCTGTTCTTC.

This sequence joins TRBV6-5 and TRBJ2-1; D might be TRBD2 (6 bases). This CDR3 contains 14 residues. V shed 0 bases and J shed 6 bases, with 9 bases lying between them. Germline values: CDR1 MNHEY, CDR2 SVGAGI. CDR3 DNA sequence: TGTGCCAGCAGTTACTCGGACGGGGGCAATGAGCAGTTCTTC. It encodes CASSYSDGGNEQFF.

The J gene is TRBJ2-7, the V gene TRBV13, with 8 bases aligning to TRBD1. This CDR3 is 15 amino acids long. Germline CDR1 reads PRHDT; CDR2 reads FYEKMQ (reference sequence). V lost 4 bases, J lost 1 base, and 6 bases stayed unmatched. DNA for the CDR3: TGTGCCAGCAGCTGGACAGGGTCTTTATCCTACGAGCAGTACTTC. Protein sequence: CASSWTGSLSYEQYF.

This chain connects TRBV4-2 to TRBJ2-7; TRBD1 matches 8 bases. The length of the CDR3 is 15 residues. Per germline, CDR1 LGHNA and CDR2 YNFKEQ. V lost 3 bases to trimming and J lost 3 bases; unmatched junction nucleotides: 7. In DNA form, the CDR3 reads TGTGCCAGCAGCCATGAGACAGGGGTTGACTACGAGCAGTACTTC. It codes for CASSHETGVDYEQYF.

The chain links TRBV21-1 to TRBJ2-7; the table's D call of TRBD2 was not tested on the DNA. TRBV21-1 has pseudogene status. The CDR3 is 15 residues long. The CDR3 bases are TGTGCCAGCAGTAGAGTAGCTAGTCCTAGCTACGAGCAGTACTTC. Translating gives CASSRVASPSYEQYF.

The table lists this clone with a count of one. Different DNA sequences within this sample yield the same CDR3. The gene calls are TRBV13 and TRBJ2-5; D not certain. This CDR3 has 13 residues. V was clipped by 1 base and J by 2 bases, with 5 bases between them. Germline V gives CDR1 PRHDT, CDR2 FYEKMQ (reference sequence). The CDR3 sequence is CASSLDSQETQYF. As DNA, the CDR3 is TGTGCCAGCAGCTTAGACAGTCAAGAGACCCAGTACTTC. The whole variable domain, remainder taken from reference TRBV13 and TRBJ2-5, is AAGVIQSPRHLIKEKRETATLKCYPIPRHDTVYWYQQGPGQDPQFLISFYEKMQSDKGSIPDRFSAQQFSDYHSELNMSSLELGDSALYFCASSLDSQETQYFGPGTRLLVL.

The chain carries TRBV30 and TRBJ2-5, with TRBD2 as a possible D gene (6 bases). The CDR3 is 12 residues long. Trimming stripped 0 bases from V and 4 bases from J, with 6 bases between. CDR1 is GTSNPN and CDR2 is SVGIG in the germline V gene (reference sequence). CDR3 region: CAWSVLAETQYF. CDR3 bases: TGTGCCTGGAGTGTACTAGCAGAGACCCAGTACTTC.

For this clone: The sample contains more than one DNA sequence encoding this CDR3. The chain employs TRBV10-2 and TRBJ2-2; no clear D gene. The V gene's germline CDR1 is WSHSY and CDR2 SAAADI. Deletions cut 7 bases from V and 5 bases from J, with 5 bases between. The CDR3 extends over 11 amino acids. CDR3 in amino acids: CASTDTGELFF. The DNA of the CDR3 is TGCGCCAGCACCGATACCGGGGAGCTGTTTTTT.

The V call is TRBV6-5, the J call TRBJ2-3, with a possible D match to TRBD2 (6 bases). V was trimmed by 8 bases and J by 2 bases, leaving 11 bases between them. Germline V gene lookup returns CDR1 MNHEY and CDR2 SVGAGI. CDR3 size: 13 residues. CDR3 DNA sequence: TGTGCCAGCCTCGGGCGGGACACAGATACGCAGTATTTT. It encodes CASLGRDTDTQYF.